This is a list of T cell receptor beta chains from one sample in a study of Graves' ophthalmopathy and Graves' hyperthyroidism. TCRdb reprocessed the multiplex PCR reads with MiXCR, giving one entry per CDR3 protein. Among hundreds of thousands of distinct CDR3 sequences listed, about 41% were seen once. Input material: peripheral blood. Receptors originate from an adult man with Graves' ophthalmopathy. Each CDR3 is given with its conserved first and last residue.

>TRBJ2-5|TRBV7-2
CASSLAIPGQGAETQYF
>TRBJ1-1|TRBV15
CATTGNTEAFF
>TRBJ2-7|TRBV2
CARPQGRYEQYF
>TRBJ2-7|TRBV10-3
CAIRAGTYSHYEQYF
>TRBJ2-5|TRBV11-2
CASSLLRQVETQYF
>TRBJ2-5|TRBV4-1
CASSQENRQQETQYF
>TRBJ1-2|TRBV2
CASRARGKVGYTF
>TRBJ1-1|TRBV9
CASSGPDRRATEAFF
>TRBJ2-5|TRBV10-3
CTIRGLKETQYF
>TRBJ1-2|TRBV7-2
CASSLLPGNYGYTF
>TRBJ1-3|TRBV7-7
CASSPQGANTIYF
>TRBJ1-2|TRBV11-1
CASSWGREEANYGYTF
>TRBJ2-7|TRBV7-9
CASSQDRGQAGVYEQYF
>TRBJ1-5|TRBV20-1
CSARPLLGQGEGNQPQHF
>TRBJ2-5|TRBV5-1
CASSLDGQGETQYF
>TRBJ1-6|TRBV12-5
CASGLVHGTEAGNSPLHF